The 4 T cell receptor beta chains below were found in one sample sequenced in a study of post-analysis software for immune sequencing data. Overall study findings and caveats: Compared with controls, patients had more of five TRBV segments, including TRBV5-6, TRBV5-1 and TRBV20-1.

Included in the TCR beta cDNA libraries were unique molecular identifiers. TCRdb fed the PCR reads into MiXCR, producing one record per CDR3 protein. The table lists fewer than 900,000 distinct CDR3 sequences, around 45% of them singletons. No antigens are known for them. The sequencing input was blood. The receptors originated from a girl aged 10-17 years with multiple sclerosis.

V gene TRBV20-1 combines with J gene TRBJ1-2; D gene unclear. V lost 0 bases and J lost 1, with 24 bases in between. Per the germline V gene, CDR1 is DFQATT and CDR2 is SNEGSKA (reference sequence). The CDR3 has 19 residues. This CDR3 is CSARDRVGPAGHFNYGYTF. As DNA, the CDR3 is TGCAGTGCTAGAGATCGGGTCGGGCCAGCAGGTCACTTTAACTATGGCTACACCTTC.

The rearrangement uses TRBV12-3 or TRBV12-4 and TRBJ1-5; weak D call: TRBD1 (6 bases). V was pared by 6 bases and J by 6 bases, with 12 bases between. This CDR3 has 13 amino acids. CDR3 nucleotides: TGTGCCAGCAGGGAAAGGGGGGGTCAGCCCCAGCATTTT. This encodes CASRERGGQPQHF.

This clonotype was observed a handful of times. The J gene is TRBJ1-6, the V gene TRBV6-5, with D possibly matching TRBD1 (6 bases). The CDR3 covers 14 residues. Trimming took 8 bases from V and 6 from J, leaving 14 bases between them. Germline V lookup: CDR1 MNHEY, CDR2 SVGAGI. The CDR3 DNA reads TGTGCCAGCGGGAGGACAGACCCTAATTCACCCCTCCACTTT. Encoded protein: CASGRTDPNSPLHF.

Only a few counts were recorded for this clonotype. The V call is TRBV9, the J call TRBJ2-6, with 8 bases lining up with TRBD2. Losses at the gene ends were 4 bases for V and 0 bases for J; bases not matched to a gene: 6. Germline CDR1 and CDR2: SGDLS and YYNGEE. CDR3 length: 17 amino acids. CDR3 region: CASSPLAGSSGANVLTF. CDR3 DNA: TGTGCCAGCAGCCCCTTAGCGGGGAGCTCTGGGGCCAACGTCCTGACTTTC.